The next 30 T cell receptor beta chains were all read from a single sample in a study of cytomegalovirus exposure and HLA in healthy donors. 60 Vbeta and 13 Jbeta primers were used in PCR. Sequencing used immunoSEQ multiplex PCR; TCRdb keeps in-frame clones, though not all of them. The sample shows under 200,000 clones, just under 80% of them seen only once. Sequenced material: PBMCs. The receptors stem from a woman aged 50 to 60 in good health and CMV-seropositive.

The chain employs TRBV15 and TRBJ1-2; D is perhaps TRBD1 (6 bases). Germline V gene lookup returns CDR1 LNHNV and CDR2 YYDKDF (reference sequence). V lost 2 bases to trimming and J lost 2 bases, with 15 bases between them. The CDR3 runs 16 residues. Here the CDR3 reads CATSRIDRTANYGYTF. The CDR3 DNA is TGTGCCACCAGCAGAATTGACAGGACCGCGAACTATGGCTACACCTTC. Full variable domain (rest looked up from reference TRBV15 and TRBJ1-2): DAMVIQNPRYQVTQFGKPVTLSCSQTLNHNVMYWYQQKSSQAPKLLFHYYDKDFNNEADTPDNFQSRRPNTSFCFLDIRSPGLGDTAMYLCATSRIDRTANYGYTFGSGTRLTVV.

The gene calls are TRBV27 and TRBJ2-7; TRBD1 matches at 10 bases. Germline trimming cut 6 bases from V and 4 bases from J; bases unmatched to any gene: 6. Germline V gives CDR1 MNHEY, CDR2 SMNVEV (reference sequence). The CDR3 length is 14 residues. In nucleotides, the CDR3 is TGTGCCAGCAGACAAGGGACAGGGGCTTACGAGCAGTACTTC. It encodes CASRQGTGAYEQYF.

The V and J genes are TRBV30 and TRBJ1-3, with D perhaps matching TRBD1 (6 bases). Trimming cost V 0 bases and J 0 bases, with 9 bases left between them. The CDR3 contains 15 residues. Looked up from germline, CDR1 is GTSNPN and CDR2 is SVGIG (reference sequence). The CDR3 bases are TGTGCCTGGAGTGTACGACAGGACTCTGGAAACACCATATATTTT. The encoded protein is CAWSVRQDSGNTIYF.

The chain couples TRBV19 to TRBJ1-1, with D perhaps matching TRBD1 (6 bases). The V end lost 1 base, the J end lost 11 bases, and 14 bases lay between the germline ends. Germline lookup yields CDR1 LNHDA and CDR2 SQIVND (reference sequence). The CDR3 has 13 residues. The CDR3 region is CASSIGRKGGAFF. DNA of the CDR3: TGTGCCAGTAGTATAGGGCGTAAGGGGGGGGCTTTCTTT.

CDR3: CASSLQGRMGARAEAFF. The CDR3 DNA is TGTGCCAGCAGCTTGCAGGGCAGGATGGGGGCACGCGCTGAAGCTTTCTTT. The chain joins TRBV7-8 to TRBJ1-1, with D perhaps TRBD1 (6 bases). V lost 3 bases and J lost 6, with 23 bases in between. Germline CDR1 reads SGHVS; CDR2 reads FQNEAQ. The CDR3 spans 17 residues.

The V and J genes are TRBV2 and TRBJ2-1; 9 positions match TRBD2. The CDR3 is 13 amino acids. Germline lookup yields CDR1 SNHLY and CDR2 FYNNEI. V shed 7 bases and J 15 bases; nucleotides not matched to a gene: 13. The CDR3, as DNA: TGTGCCAGCACCCTAGAGGCGGGAGGGCTCCGGTTCTTC. This codes for CASTLEAGGLRFF.

Here the CDR3 reads CASTLETSGYTDTQYF. For the CDR3, the DNA is TGTGCCAGCACCTTGGAGACTAGCGGGTACACAGATACGCAGTATTTT. The chain recombines TRBV4-2 with TRBJ2-3; 10 bases align to TRBD2. With 7 bases clipped from V and 2 bases from J, the junction kept 9 bases outside the gene matches. The germline gives CDR1 LGHNA, CDR2 YNFKEQ. The CDR3 spans 16 residues.

The rearrangement joins TRBV28 to TRBJ1-4, with 7 nucleotides matching TRBD1. Germline CDR1 reads MDHEN; CDR2 reads SYDVKM. This CDR3 is 15 amino acids long. J was trimmed by 3 bases and V by 8 bases; bases with no gene match: 9. CDR3 amino acids: CASGDRWDSNEKLFF. For the CDR3, the DNA is TGTGCCAGCGGGGACAGATGGGATTCTAATGAAAAACTGTTTTTT.

The table lists this clone with a few counts. This sequence joins TRBV11-3 and TRBJ1-1; maybe TRBD1 (5 bases). Trimming removed 4 bases at V and 5 bases at J, with 17 bases between. CDR1 is SGHNT and CDR2 is YENEEA in the germline V gene. There are 15 residues in the CDR3. For the CDR3, the DNA is TGTGCCAGCAGCTCCTCGGGGGTGGAACAGACTGAAGCTTTCTTT. It yields the protein CASSSSGVEQTEAFF.

The chain carries TRBV2 and TRBJ2-7; 8 nucleotides match TRBD1. Trimming at V came to 6 bases and at J to 3 bases, leaving 1 base not matched to a gene. Per the germline V gene, CDR1 is SNHLY and CDR2 is FYNNEI. This CDR3 is built from 12 residues. This CDR3 reads CASSDRGYEQYF. The CDR3 region has the DNA TGTGCCAGCAGCGACAGGGGCTACGAGCAGTACTTC.

The V call is TRBV11-3, the J call TRBJ2-7, with a possible D match to TRBD1 (6 bases). The V end was cut by 1 base, the J end by 2 bases, with 9 bases between. CDR1 is SGHNT and CDR2 is YENEEA in the germline V gene. The CDR3 loop spans 14 amino acids. Written as DNA, the CDR3 is TGTGCCAGCAGCTTAGGAGGGGGTACCTACGAGCAGTACTTC. This encodes CASSLGGGTYEQYF.

V is TRBV5-4 and J is TRBJ1-2; 9 bases fit TRBD1. This CDR3 contains 14 residues. V was clipped by 3 bases and J by 4 bases; unmatched bases: 4. The germline V gene has CDR1 SGHNT and CDR2 YYREEE (reference sequence). Here the CDR3 DNA reads TGTGCCAGCAGCTGGACAGGGGCGATCTATGGCTACACCTTC. Translated: CASSWTGAIYGYTF. The full variable domain, rest sourced from reference TRBV5-4 and TRBJ1-2, is ETGVTQSPTHLIKTRGQQVTLRCSSQSGHNTVSWYQQALGQGPQFIFQYYREEENGRGNFPPRFSGLQFPNYSSELNVNALELDDSALYLCASSWTGAIYGYTFGSGTRLTVV.

To note about this clone: Other DNA sequences from this sample encode an identical CDR3 as well. The chain uses TRBV28 and TRBJ1-2; 9 bases fit TRBD1. Trimming took 5 bases from V and 5 from J; bases not matched to a gene: 3. The CDR3 consists of 13 residues. Germline V CDR1 and CDR2: MDHEN, SYDVKM. The CDR3 DNA reads TGTGCCAGCAGTGAAGGACAGGGGTATGGCTACACCTTC. The encoded protein is CASSEGQGYGYTF.

This clone was counted a single time. The chain couples TRBV28 to TRBJ1-6, with TRBD1 as a possible D gene (5 bases). Germline V gene sequence: CDR1 MDHEN, CDR2 SYDVKM. Deletions cut 6 bases from V and 11 bases from J, with 17 bases between. CDR3 length equals 14 residues. The CDR3, as DNA: TGTGCCAGCAGCCCAGGGATCGGCCTTACACCCCTCCACTTT. This sequence encodes CASSPGIGLTPLHF.

This clone was found a few times. The gene calls are TRBV7-2 and TRBJ2-3, with 8 bases fitting TRBD1. After removal of 5 bases from V and 4 bases from J, the junction contained 2 bases not matched to a gene. The V gene's germline CDR1 is SGHTA and CDR2 FQGNSA. The CDR3 length is 13 residues. The CDR3 protein is CASSPQGADTQYF. The CDR3 nucleotides are TGTGCCAGCAGCCCACAGGGGGCAGATACGCAGTATTTT.

The chain employs TRBV5-6 and TRBJ2-7; unclear D gene. CDR1 SGHDT and CDR2 YYEEEE come from the germline V gene. V gave up 0 bases and J gave up 6 bases, with 10 bases separating them. CDR3 size: 13 residues. CDR3 amino acids: CASSLDLSLEQYF. CDR3 bases: TGTGCCAGCAGCTTGGATTTGTCCCTCGAGCAGTACTTC.

The chain has TRBV9 and TRBJ1-6; possibly TRBD1 for D (6 bases). The CDR3 totals 14 residues. Trimming took 0 bases from V and 10 from J, leaving 11 bases between them. The germline CDR1 and CDR2 sequences are SGDLS and YYNGEE. CDR3 sequence reads: CASSVDLRGSPLHF. In nucleotides, the CDR3 is TGTGCCAGCAGCGTAGACCTAAGGGGGTCACCCCTCCACTTT. Based on the CDR3 plus reference TRBV9 and TRBJ1-6, the full variable domain is DSGVTQTPKHLITATGQRVTLRCSPRSGDLSVYWYQQSLDQGLQFLIQYYNGEERAKGNILERFSAQQFPDLHSELNLSSLELGDSALYFCASSVDLRGSPLHFGNGTRLTVT.

The V call is TRBV6-5, the J call TRBJ1-1; no definite D call. V gave up 2 bases and J gave up 1 base, with 8 bases separating them. CDR1 is MNHEY, CDR2 SVGAGI, per germline. CDR3 length: 14 amino acids. The CDR3 DNA is TGTGCCAGCAGTTACGCCGCAGGGAACACTGAAGCTTTCTTT. This encodes CASSYAAGNTEAFF.

There are a few counts of this clone. V gene TRBV6-1 combines with J gene TRBJ2-7, with a possible D match to TRBD2 (6 bases). Trimming took 3 bases from V and 11 from J, leaving 14 bases between them. The germline V gene has CDR1 MNHNS and CDR2 SASEGT. The CDR3 runs 12 residues. Written as DNA, the CDR3 is TGTGCCAGCAGTGAGGGACGTTGGAGGGAGTACTTC. Amino acids: CASSEGRWREYF.

This clone was found once. V and J are TRBV6-1 and TRBJ1-1; TRBD1 aligns across 7 bases. Trimming cost V 0 bases and J 5 bases; bases outside gene matches: 12. The CDR3 loop spans 17 amino acids. Germline lookup yields CDR1 MNHNS and CDR2 SASEGT. CDR3 sequence: CASSEARQGGVRTEAFF. In DNA form, the CDR3 reads TGTGCCAGCAGTGAAGCAAGACAGGGCGGGGTAAGGACTGAAGCTTTCTTT.

The V call is TRBV25-1, the J call TRBJ2-2; the D is unclear. This CDR3 comprises 17 residues. Trimming removed 0 bases at V and 4 bases at J, with 15 bases between. Per the germline V gene, CDR1 is MGHDK and CDR2 is SYGVNS. The CDR3 DNA sequence: TGTGCCAGCAGTGAATATCCTACTGAGCCGGGCACCGGGGAGCTGTTTTTT. This translates into CASSEYPTEPGTGELFF. Full variable domain (missing parts from reference TRBV25-1 and TRBJ2-2): EADIYQTPRYLVIGTGKKITLECSQTMGHDKMYWYQQDPGMELHLIHYSYGVNSTEKGDLSSESTVSRIRTEHFPLTLESARPSHTSQYLCASSEYPTEPGTGELFFGEGSRLTVL.

V gene TRBV7-8 combines with J gene TRBJ2-7; 9 nucleotides align to TRBD1. Per germline, CDR1 SGHVS and CDR2 FQNEAQ. The CDR3 is made up of 17 amino acids. The J segment lost 1 base and the V segment lost 1 base, leaving 8 bases of the junction unmatched. CDR3 residues: CASSLGTGVEGSYEQYF. CDR3 in DNA: TGTGCCAGCAGCTTAGGGACAGGGGTGGAAGGGTCCTACGAGCAGTACTTC.

CDR3 loop: CASSPQDYNSPLHF. The CDR3 bases are TGCGCCAGCAGCCCCCAGGACTATAATTCACCCCTCCACTTT. The rearrangement joins TRBV5-1 to TRBJ1-6; no clear D gene. Germline loops: CDR1 SGHRS, CDR2 YFSETQ. V lost 4 bases and J lost 3, with 8 bases in between. This CDR3 is built from 14 residues.

CDR3 bases: TGTGCCAGCAGCCCGCACCCCGGGACTAGCGGGAGAGGCAATGAGCAGTTCTTC. This encodes CASSPHPGTSGRGNEQFF. V and J are TRBV7-2 and TRBJ2-1, with 14 bases identical to TRBD2. The germline V gene encodes CDR1 SGHTA and CDR2 FQGNSA. The CDR3 has 18 residues. V trimming: 5 bases; J trimming: 6 bases; junction bases outside the gene matches: 12.

The rearrangement uses TRBV12-5 and TRBJ1-2; D ambiguous. CDR1 is LGHNT and CDR2 is FRNRAP in the germline V gene. The CDR3 contains 12 residues. V lost 1 base to trimming and J lost 6 bases, with 6 bases between them. CDR3 amino acids: CASGLDSDGYTF. The CDR3 bases are TGTGCTAGTGGTTTGGACTCGGATGGCTACACCTTC.

The chain links TRBV7-2 to TRBJ1-1; D remains ambiguous. From germline, CDR1 is SGHTA and CDR2 FQGNSA. V was clipped by 4 bases and J by 11 bases, with 14 bases between them. The CDR3 is 12 residues long. The CDR3 is CASSSLLSNAFF. In DNA, the CDR3 is TGTGCCAGCAGCTCGCTGTTGAGCAATGCTTTCTTT.

The J gene is TRBJ1-1, the V gene TRBV19; maybe TRBD1 (5 bases). CDR3 length equals 14 residues. V shed 5 bases and J shed 1 base, with 11 bases lying between them. Germline V CDR1 and CDR2: LNHDA, SQIVND (reference sequence). The CDR3 here is CASSLDTGNTEAFF. In nucleotides, the CDR3 is TGTGCCAGTAGTCTGGACACGGGGAACACTGAAGCTTTCTTT.

The chain links TRBV30 to TRBJ1-4; TRBD1 matches 10 bases. The ends lost 3 bases at V and 6 bases at J; junction bases unmatched: 4. Germline CDR1 GTSNPN, CDR2 SVGIG (reference sequence). CDR3 size: 14 residues. CDR3 in amino acids: CAWRAGTGDEKLFF. The CDR3 DNA follows: TGTGCCTGGAGGGCCGGGACAGGGGATGAAAAACTGTTTTTT.

The chain has TRBV30 and TRBJ1-2; D remains ambiguous. Germline V gene sequence: CDR1 GTSNPN, CDR2 SVGIG (reference sequence). V was shortened by 5 bases and J by 2 bases, with 12 bases between the two germline ends. This CDR3 region has 13 residues. The CDR3 DNA is TGTGCCTGGGCCCCGGGAACGAACTATGGCTACACCTTC. The encoded protein is CAWAPGTNYGYTF.

The chain joins TRBV6-1 to TRBJ1-2; no firm D call. Germline loops: CDR1 MNHNS, CDR2 SASEGT. The CDR3 contains 14 residues. Trimming cost V 6 bases and J 1 base, with 12 bases left between them. The CDR3 loop reads CASSRDGSNYGYTF. The CDR3 nucleotides are TGTGCCAGCAGCCGAGACGGGAGTAACTATGGCTACACCTTC.